Listed below are T cell receptor beta chains from one sample, sequenced in a study of T cell responses to AZD1222 COVID-19 vaccine. Profiled with immunoSEQ multiplex PCR; TCRdb holds only in-frame clones, not every one. The sample consists of roughly 190,000 clones, around 92% of them appearing once. This sample comprised peripheral blood, obtained on day 0 of AZD1222 vaccination. The receptors were gathered from an adult in good health. CDR3s include the opening cysteine and the closing phenylalanine or tryptophan. The D gene is left open where the match is weak. Clone sizes are given selectively: once, few, many, or a class where the clone is expanded.

clone_size	d_call	v_call	j_call	cdr3_aa	cdr3_nt
-	TRBD1	TRBV15	TRBJ2-5	CATSPGQGAAGTQYF	TGTGCCACCAGCCCGGGACAGGGGGCGGCGGGGACCCAGTACTTC
-	TRBD1	TRBV6-2/TRBV6-3	TRBJ2-7	CASSPPTGWVRGEQYF	TGTGCCAGCAGTCCGCCGACAGGGTGGGTTCGGGGCGAGCAGTACTTC
-	TRBD1	TRBV5-4	TRBJ1-2	CASSPRGQGNYGYTF	TGTGCCAGCAGCCCGCGGGGACAGGGAAACTATGGCTACACCTTC
-	TRBD2	TRBV7-8	TRBJ2-3	CASSRSGGASTDTQYF	TGTGCCAGCAGCCGAAGCGGGGGAGCAAGCACAGATACGCAGTATTTT
-	-	TRBV2	TRBJ2-7	CASSEGRGSSYEQYF	TGTGCCAGCAGTGAGGGCAGGGGAAGCTCCTACGAGCAGTACTTC
once	-	TRBV6-5	TRBJ1-2	CASSTTPTGKGYTF	TGTGCCAGCAGTACTACCCCCACAGGGAAGGGCTACACCTTC
-	-	TRBV7-6	TRBJ1-6	CASSSALRDTASPLHF	TGTGCCAGCAGCTCCGCCCTCCGGGACACCGCTTCACCCCTCCACTTT
-	-	TRBV19	TRBJ2-7	CASSVQLSYEQYF	TGTGCCAGTAGTGTACAGCTATCCTACGAGCAGTACTTC
-	-	TRBV12-3/TRBV12-4	TRBJ1-1	CASSLGRSKAFF	TGTGCCAGCAGTTTGGGGCGGAGTAAAGCTTTCTTT
-	-	TRBV14	TRBJ1-3	CASSQDPYSGNTIYF	TGTGCCAGCAGCCAAGATCCCTACTCTGGAAACACCATATATTTT
-	TRBD1	TRBV5-1	TRBJ2-7	CASSLGGTGYSYEQYF	TGCGCCAGCAGCTTGGGCGGGACAGGGTATTCCTACGAGCAGTACTTC
few	TRBD1	TRBV7-2	TRBJ1-3	CASSLGQNSGNTIYF	TGTGCCAGCAGCTTGGGACAGAACTCTGGAAACACCATATATTTT
-	-	TRBV7-3	TRBJ2-1	CASSLNPHNEQFF	TGTGCCAGCAGCTTAAATCCGCACAATGAGCAGTTCTTC
-	-	TRBV7-2	TRBJ1-3	CASRPDISGNTIYF	TGTGCCAGCAGACCCGACATCTCTGGAAACACCATATATTTT
once	TRBD2	TRBV7-2	TRBJ2-3	CASSPRLAGLPDTQYF	TGTGCCAGCAGCCCGAGACTAGCGGGGCTTCCAGATACGCAGTATTTT
once	TRBD1	TRBV29-1	TRBJ2-7	CSVEATGVGTYEQYF	TGCAGCGTTGAAGCGACAGGGGTGGGGACCTACGAGCAGTACTTC
-	TRBD1	TRBV10-3	TRBJ2-7	CATSGQGPQYF	TGTGCCACCTCAGGACAGGGACCGCAGTACTTC
-	-	TRBV9	TRBJ2-3	CASSVGITDTQYF	TGTGCCAGCAGCGTGGGTATCACAGATACGCAGTATTTT
-	TRBD2	TRBV5-4	TRBJ2-3	CASSLAGGPVANTQYF	TGTGCCAGCAGCTTGGCGGGGGGGCCGGTGGCAAATACGCAGTATTTT
-	-	TRBV30	TRBJ1-3	CAWSPPQAFVNTIYF	TGTGCCTGGAGTCCCCCCCAGGCATTCGTGAACACCATATATTTT
-	-	TRBV28	TRBJ1-6	CASSDPTGSYNSPLHF	TGTGCCAGCAGTGACCCAACCGGGTCCTATAATTCACCCCTCCACTTT
-	TRBD1	TRBV2	TRBJ2-1	CASSSDRGSYNEQFF	TGTGCCAGCAGTTCCGACAGGGGGTCCTACAATGAGCAGTTCTTC
-	TRBD1	TRBV15	TRBJ2-2	CATSRVGQTNTGELFF	TGTGCCACCAGCAGAGTGGGACAGACGAACACCGGGGAGCTGTTTTTT
-	-	TRBV30	TRBJ2-3	CAWERTDTQYF	TGTGCCTGGGAGCGGACAGATACGCAGTATTTT
few	-	TRBV6-1	TRBJ1-4	CASSEGFREKLFF	TGTGCCAGCAGTGAAGGGTTTCGGGAAAAACTGTTTTTT
-	-	TRBV20-1	TRBJ1-1	CSASPGTEAFF	TGCAGTGCTAGTCCGGGAACTGAAGCTTTCTTT
-	-	TRBV7-2	TRBJ2-7	CASSLVAFTYEQYF	TGTGCCAGCAGCTTAGTTGCCTTTACCTACGAGCAGTACTTC
-	-	TRBV4-1	TRBJ1-5	CASSQDTVQPQHF	TGCGCCAGCAGCCAAGATACGGTCCAGCCCCAGCATTTT
-	-	TRBV5-5	TRBJ1-1	CASSLVKENTEAFF	TGTGCCAGCAGCTTGGTCAAGGAGAACACTGAAGCTTTCTTT
-	TRBD2	TRBV20-1	TRBJ2-7	CSASGQLAGVSSYEQYF	TGCAGTGCTAGTGGGCAACTAGCGGGGGTATCATCTTACGAGCAGTACTTC
-	-	TRBV5-8	TRBJ1-5	CASHLGGGWNQPQHF	TGTGCCAGCCACTTGGGGGGGGGCTGGAATCAGCCCCAGCATTTT
-	-	TRBV29-1	TRBJ1-1	CSVDRKTEAFF	TGCAGCGTTGACAGGAAGACTGAAGCTTTCTTT
-	-	TRBV7-8	TRBJ2-2	CASSLVAGDYTGELFF	TGTGCCAGCAGCTTAGTTGCAGGGGATTACACCGGGGAGCTGTTTTTT
-	TRBD1	TRBV7-6	TRBJ1-6	CASSWDRGFPSVNSPLHF	TGTGCCAGCAGCTGGGACAGGGGATTCCCTTCAGTTAATTCACCCCTCCACTTT
once	-	TRBV28	TRBJ1-6	CASRDRSYNSPLHF	TGTGCCAGCAGAGACAGATCATATAATTCACCCCTCCACTTT
-	-	TRBV27	TRBJ2-5	CASSLRGTQETQYF	TGTGCCAGCAGTTTAAGGGGGACCCAAGAGACCCAGTACTTC
once	-	TRBV3-1/TRBV3-2	TRBJ1-3	CASSSITGNTIYF	TGTGCCAGCAGCTCTATCACGGGAAACACCATATATTTT
-	TRBD1	TRBV5-1	TRBJ2-7	CASRRGTGGNEQYF	TGCGCCAGCAGACGAGGGACAGGGGGCAACGAGCAGTACTTC
-	-	TRBV6-1	TRBJ1-1	CASSEQAGNTEAFF	TGTGCCAGCAGTGAACAAGCAGGGAACACTGAAGCTTTCTTT
-	TRBD2	TRBV6-5	TRBJ2-3	CASSYRAGGTDTQYF	TGTGCCAGCAGTTACCGGGCGGGGGGCACAGATACGCAGTATTTT
-	TRBD2	TRBV19	TRBJ2-1	CASILTSGGPGEQFF	TGTGCCAGTATCCTGACTAGCGGGGGGCCGGGTGAGCAGTTCTTC
-	-	TRBV3-1/TRBV3-2	TRBJ1-5	CASSQMTGNQPQHF	TGTGCCAGCAGCCAGATGACGGGCAATCAGCCCCAGCATTTT
-	-	TRBV27	TRBJ2-7	CASREPQGRYEQYF	TGTGCCAGCAGAGAGCCACAGGGTCGCTACGAGCAGTACTTC
-	-	TRBV9	TRBJ2-1	CASSVQGIVDNEQFF	TGTGCCAGCAGCGTACAGGGAATTGTGGACAATGAGCAGTTCTTC
-	TRBD2	TRBV6-5	TRBJ2-5	CASIQAGGPQTQYF	TGTGCCAGCATTCAGGCGGGGGGGCCCCAGACCCAGTACTTC
once	-	TRBV3-1/TRBV3-2	TRBJ2-7	CASSQEGNVGYEQYF	TGTGCCAGCAGCCAAGAAGGGAATGTCGGTTACGAGCAGTACTTC
-	TRBD1	TRBV7-3	TRBJ2-3	CASSLTPRGHTDTQYF	TGTGCCAGCAGCTTAACCCCCAGGGGGCATACAGATACGCAGTATTTT
-	-	TRBV19	TRBJ1-6	CASSSGWQGNSPLHF	TGTGCCAGTAGCAGCGGGTGGCAGGGGAATTCACCCCTCCACTTT
-	-	TRBV7-9	TRBJ2-7	CASSLGDGTYEQYF	TGTGCCAGCAGCTTAGGTGACGGGACCTACGAGCAGTACTTC
-	TRBD1	TRBV28	TRBJ2-3	CASSTGQGVTDTQYF	TGTGCCAGCAGTACGGGACAGGGCGTCACAGATACGCAGTATTTT
-	-	TRBV7-2	TRBJ1-1	CASSTGRQNTEAFF	TGTGCCAGCAGCACCGGCAGGCAGAACACTGAAGCTTTCTTT
-	TRBD1	TRBV10-3	TRBJ2-6	CATSKGALSGANVLTF	TGTGCCACGTCCAAGGGGGCCCTCTCTGGGGCCAACGTCCTGACTTTC